The next 30 T cell receptor beta chains were all read from a single sample in a study of T cell repertoires in cytomegalovirus infection. Via MiXCR, TCRdb re-called the reads, giving one row per CDR3 protein. Among about 700,000 distinct CDR3 sequences listed, 30% to 35% were seen once. These TCRs' antigens remain unknown. The starting material was cultured PBMCs, obtained from culture after CMV antigen stimulation. Every receptor here comes from a human donor in good health (CMV status not recorded). Some clones in this sample may be carry-over from other donors' samples.

V gene TRBV24-1 combines with J gene TRBJ2-7; weak D call: TRBD2 (5 bases). The germline V and J ends were trimmed by 4 bases and 7 bases, with 10 bases remaining between them. CDR1 KGHDR and CDR2 SFDVKD come from the germline V gene. This CDR3 is 12 amino acids long. CDR3 sequence: CATSDPLGEQYF. The CDR3 nucleotides read TGTGCCACCAGTGACCCACTAGGTGAGCAGTACTTC.

A few counts support this clonotype. This rearrangement joins TRBV12-3 or TRBV12-4 to TRBJ2-1, with TRBD2 identical over 8 bases. The ends lost 5 bases at V and 7 bases at J; junction bases unmatched: 13. The CDR3 consists of 16 residues. As DNA, the CDR3 is TGTGCCAGCAGTCCTCTGGCGGGGGGCTTGGGAAATGAGCAGTTCTTC. Encoded protein: CASSPLAGGLGNEQFF.

The chain has TRBV5-4 and TRBJ1-1; tentative D call: TRBD1 (5 bases). Germline-derived CDR1 and CDR2 are SGHNT and YYREEE (reference sequence). The length of the CDR3 is 15 residues. The V end was cut by 4 bases, the J end by 1 base, with 14 bases between. CDR3 protein: CASSPQTEPNTEAFF. The CDR3 nucleotides are TGTGCCAGCAGCCCTCAGACAGAACCGAACACTGAAGCTTTCTTT.

This chain links TRBV19 with TRBJ2-3; 10 nucleotides match TRBD2. The CDR3 has 17 residues. J gave up 6 bases and V 3 bases, and 12 bases lay outside the gene matches. The germline V gene encodes CDR1 LNHDA and CDR2 SQIVND (reference sequence). In DNA form, the CDR3 reads TGTGCCAGTAGTATTACCCCAGCGGGAGGGCCAATGGATACGCAGTATTTT. This encodes CASSITPAGGPMDTQYF. Based on the CDR3 plus reference TRBV19 and TRBJ2-3, the full variable domain is DGGITQSPKYLFRKEGQNVTLSCEQNLNHDAMYWYRQDPGQGLRLIYYSQIVNDFQKGDIAEGYSVSREKKESFPLTVTSAQKNPTAFYLCASSITPAGGPMDTQYFGPGTRLTVL.

The chain carries TRBV4-1 and TRBJ1-3; D gene uncertain. The germline V gene has CDR1 MGHRA and CDR2 YSYEKL. The CDR3 consists of 19 residues. V gave up 0 bases and J gave up 2 bases, with 20 bases separating them. CDR3 bases: TGCGCCAGCAGCCAAGATCGAAGCTCTGGGCTACCTCCTGGAAACACCATATATTTT. The encoded protein is CASSQDRSSGLPPGNTIYF.

The J gene is TRBJ2-3, the V gene TRBV19, with 7 bases identical to TRBD2. This CDR3 is 16 amino acids long. The V gene's germline CDR1 is LNHDA and CDR2 SQIVND (reference sequence). The V gene end was trimmed by 3 bases and the J gene end by 0 bases; junction bases not matched to a gene: 6. This chain's CDR3 is CASSIGAGSSTDTQYF. Here the CDR3 DNA reads TGTGCCAGTAGTATTGGAGCGGGGTCTAGCACAGATACGCAGTATTTT. Full variable domain (rest looked up from reference TRBV19 and TRBJ2-3): DGGITQSPKYLFRKEGQNVTLSCEQNLNHDAMYWYRQDPGQGLRLIYYSQIVNDFQKGDIAEGYSVSREKKESFPLTVTSAQKNPTAFYLCASSIGAGSSTDTQYFGPGTRLTVL.

This clonotype occurred a few times. In nucleotides, the CDR3 is TGTGCCAGCAGCTTAGTCCGCATCTCACTTGATACGCAGTATTTT. It encodes CASSLVRISLDTQYF. The V and J genes are TRBV7-8 and TRBJ2-3, with unresolved D. Germline lookup yields CDR1 SGHVS and CDR2 FQNEAQ. The length of the CDR3 is 15 residues. Trimming stripped 1 base from V and 6 bases from J, with 14 bases between.

The CDR3 DNA is TGTGCCAGTAGTATAGCATACCGGGGCATGAACACTGAAGCTTTCTTT. Encoded protein: CASSIAYRGMNTEAFF. The chain links TRBV19 to TRBJ1-1, with D possibly being TRBD1 (5 bases). This CDR3 has 16 amino acids. V lost 1 base to trimming and J lost 0 bases, with 12 bases between them. Germline CDR1 LNHDA, CDR2 SQIVND (reference sequence).

This clonotype was observed a few times. The chain is built from TRBV12-3 or TRBV12-4 and TRBJ2-2, with D uncertain. With 5 bases removed from V and 2 bases from J, the gap between germline ends came to 12 bases. This CDR3 has 15 residues. CDR3 nucleotides: TGTGCCAGCAGTCCCCCGTCCATTAACACCGGGGAGCTGTTTTTT. It translates to CASSPPSINTGELFF.

The rearrangement uses TRBV10-3 and TRBJ2-2; D remains ambiguous. The CDR3 totals 15 residues. CDR1 is ENHRY, CDR2 SYGVKD, per germline. V gave up 0 bases and J gave up 1 base, with 6 bases separating them. The CDR3 here is CAISESGQNTGELFF. The CDR3 coding sequence is TGTGCCATCAGTGAGTCGGGTCAGAACACCGGGGAGCTGTTTTTT.

A few counts support this clonotype. V is TRBV10-3 and J is TRBJ2-1; D might be TRBD2 (5 bases). The CDR3 is 14 amino acids. Germline V lookup: CDR1 ENHRY, CDR2 SYGVKD. V lost 6 bases to trimming and J lost 0 bases, with 9 bases between them. The DNA for the CDR3 is TGTGCCATCAGGGAGGAGAGCTCCTACAATGAGCAGTTCTTC. Translation: CAIREESSYNEQFF.

V is TRBV7-9 and J is TRBJ2-1; 14 nucleotides line up with TRBD2. The CDR3 has 15 residues. CDR1 SEHNR and CDR2 FQNEAQ come from the germline V gene (reference sequence). V was clipped by 5 bases and J by 10 bases; unmatched bases: 7. CDR3 nucleotides: TGTGCCAGCAGCGCAGGGACTAGCGGGGGTCGGGAGCAGTTCTTC. Its translation is CASSAGTSGGREQFF.

This clonotype was counted many times. The V gene is TRBV7-8, the J gene TRBJ1-1; D may be TRBD1 (6 bases). V was trimmed by 5 bases and J by 11 bases, leaving 15 bases between them. The CDR3 covers 12 residues. Per the germline V gene, CDR1 is SGHVS and CDR2 is FQNEAQ. The CDR3 bases are TGTGCCAGCAGCCACGCGGGGGGCCAGGCTTTCTTT. The encoded protein is CASSHAGGQAFF. Using reference TRBV7-8 and TRBJ1-1 for the parts outside the CDR3, the full variable domain is GAGVSQSPRYKVAKRGQDVALRCDPISGHVSLFWYQQALGQGPEFLTYFQNEAQLDKSGLPSDRFFAERPEGSVSTLKIQRTQQEDSAVYLCASSHAGGQAFFGQGTRLTVV.

This chain uses TRBV20-1 with TRBJ2-7; TRBD1 agrees at 7 bases. The junction had 3 bases not matched to a gene; V was cut back by 5 bases and J by 2 bases. Per the germline V gene, CDR1 is DFQATT and CDR2 is SNEGSKA (reference sequence). CDR3 length: 12 amino acids. This chain's CDR3 is CSAGQAPYEQYF. For the CDR3, the DNA is TGCAGTGCTGGACAGGCCCCCTACGAGCAGTACTTC.

This clonotype was recorded a few times. This chain links TRBV7-4 with TRBJ1-6, with D possibly matching TRBD1 (5 bases). V lost 6 bases, J lost 6 bases, and 15 bases lay in between. There are 15 residues in the CDR3. The germline gives CDR1 SGHVT, CDR2 SQSDAQ. Here the CDR3 reads CASSLRGQPNSPLHF. The CDR3 region has the DNA TGTGCCAGCAGTCTTAGGGGCCAGCCTAATTCACCCCTCCACTTT.

The chain couples TRBV4-2 to TRBJ2-3; D is uncertain. The germline CDR1 and CDR2 sequences are LGHNA and YNFKEQ. Trimming removed 2 bases from V and 0 bases from J, with 21 bases in between. The CDR3 is made up of 19 amino acids. The CDR3 DNA reads TGTGCCAGCAGCCAACAACCACCGGACCCATGGGCTAGCACAGATACGCAGTATTTT. Protein sequence: CASSQQPPDPWASTDTQYF.

The chain is built from TRBV7-6 and TRBJ1-6; D is uncertain. Germline V gene lookup returns CDR1 SGHVS and CDR2 FNYEAQ. This CDR3 has 12 residues. The V gene lost 9 bases and the J gene lost 6 bases, with 9 bases spanning the gap. This chain's CDR3 is CASAYPNSPLHF. DNA for the CDR3: TGTGCCAGTGCGTACCCTAATTCACCCCTCCACTTT.

This clonotype appeared a few times. DNA for the CDR3: TGCAGTGCTGGACTGGGGGCCTACAATGAGCAGTTCTTC. It yields the protein CSAGLGAYNEQFF. V gene TRBV20-1 combines with J gene TRBJ2-1, with D perhaps given as TRBD1 or TRBD2 (5 bases each). Germline loops: CDR1 DFQATT, CDR2 SNEGSKA (reference sequence). V dropped 5 bases and J dropped 2 bases, with 10 bases sitting between them. The CDR3 is made up of 13 amino acids.

This chain uses TRBV19 with TRBJ1-2, with D maybe TRBD1 (5 bases). This CDR3 region has 13 residues. Per the germline V gene, CDR1 is LNHDA and CDR2 is SQIVND (reference sequence). Deletions cut 3 bases from V and 2 bases from J, with 7 bases between. The chain's CDR3 is CASSIGANYGYTF. The CDR3 nucleotides are TGTGCCAGTAGTATCGGGGCCAACTATGGCTACACCTTC. Using reference TRBV19 and TRBJ1-2 for the parts outside the CDR3, the full variable domain is DGGITQSPKYLFRKEGQNVTLSCEQNLNHDAMYWYRQDPGQGLRLIYYSQIVNDFQKGDIAEGYSVSREKKESFPLTVTSAQKNPTAFYLCASSIGANYGYTFGSGTRLTVV.

In its sample, this clonotype was seen a few times. The rearrangement uses TRBV6-2 or TRBV6-3 and TRBJ2-2, with TRBD2 as a possible D gene (6 bases). V gave up 5 bases and J gave up 10 bases, with 14 bases separating them. Germline lookup yields CDR1 MNHEY and CDR2 SVGEGT. The CDR3 covers 13 residues. CDR3 in amino acids: CASSGGEIVELFF. The CDR3 DNA reads TGTGCCAGCAGTGGCGGGGAAATCGTGGAGCTGTTTTTT.

This clonotype was observed a handful of times. This sequence joins TRBV19 and TRBJ1-1; D possibly corresponds to TRBD1 (6 bases). Trimming removed 3 bases from V and 0 bases from J, with 11 bases in between. CDR3 length: 15 amino acids. Looked up from germline, CDR1 is LNHDA and CDR2 is SQIVND (reference sequence). The DNA of the CDR3 is TGTGCCAGTAGTATGGGGAGGACAGTGAACACTGAAGCTTTCTTT. Its protein is CASSMGRTVNTEAFF.

This rearrangement joins TRBV5-4 to TRBJ1-4, with a weak D call TRBD1 (6 bases). The CDR3 has 16 amino acids. Trimming took off 0 bases at V and 0 bases at J, with 9 bases between the two ends. Germline V CDR1 and CDR2: SGHNT, YYREEE (reference sequence). The CDR3 nucleotides read TGTGCCAGCAGCTTGGCCGGGACATCAACTAATGAAAAACTGTTTTTT. Its translation: CASSLAGTSTNEKLFF.

This clonotype was seen ten or more times. V and J are TRBV7-8 and TRBJ2-5, with 9 bases aligning to TRBD2. The germline CDR1 and CDR2 sequences are SGHVS and FQNEAQ. The CDR3 loop spans 16 amino acids. V gave up 2 bases and J gave up 5 bases; unmatched junction bases: 9. The CDR3: CASSLSSGRPVETQYF. As DNA, the CDR3 is TGTGCCAGCAGCTTATCAAGCGGGAGGCCCGTGGAGACCCAGTACTTC.

The chain uses TRBV2 and TRBJ2-5, with 9 nucleotides matching TRBD2. CDR3 size: 14 residues. Germline CDR1 and CDR2: SNHLY and FYNNEI. Trimming removed 4 bases from V and 3 bases from J; junction bases left unmatched: 3. The DNA of the CDR3 is TGTGCCAGCAGTGTAGCGGGGGCAAAAGAGACCCAGTACTTC. Residues: CASSVAGAKETQYF.

The CDR3 bases are TGTGCCAGCAGCCCACAGCCTTGGAACACTGAAGCTTTCTTT. Encoded protein: CASSPQPWNTEAFF. The chain combines TRBV7-2 with TRBJ1-1; no definite D call. This CDR3 is 14 amino acids long. Trimming cost V 5 bases and J 1 base, with 11 bases left between them. Germline CDR1 SGHTA, CDR2 FQGNSA.

This clonotype has at least ten counts. The chain recombines TRBV7-9 with TRBJ1-5, with D unclear. The germline gives CDR1 SEHNR, CDR2 FQNEAQ (reference sequence). Trimming left V 1 base short and J 3 bases short, with 10 bases between. The CDR3 is 15 amino acids. The CDR3: CASSLEGHTNQPQHF. CDR3 bases: TGTGCCAGCAGCTTAGAGGGCCACACCAATCAGCCCCAGCATTTT.

This rearrangement joins TRBV2 to TRBJ2-7; D not resolved. Germline values: CDR1 SNHLY, CDR2 FYNNEI. The CDR3 is made up of 13 amino acids. V lost 3 bases and J 0 bases, leaving 6 bases between the germline ends. The CDR3 reads CASSDPFSYEQYF. Written as DNA, the CDR3 is TGTGCCAGCAGTGATCCATTCTCCTACGAGCAGTACTTC. Combining the CDR3 with reference TRBV2 and TRBJ2-7 gives the whole variable domain EPEVTQTPSHQVTQMGQEVILRCVPISNHLYFYWYRQILGQKVEFLVSFYNNEISEKSEIFDDQFSVERPDGSNFTLKIRSTKLEDSAMYFCASSDPFSYEQYFGPGTRLTVT.

This chain links TRBV27 with TRBJ1-1; the D is unclear. The CDR3 sequence is 14 residues long. Germline CDR1 and CDR2: MNHEY and SMNVEV (reference sequence). The V end lost 1 base, the J end lost 4 bases, and 10 bases lay between the germline ends. The CDR3 here is CASSLYLRGTEAFF. The CDR3 DNA follows: TGTGCCAGCAGTTTATATCTCCGGGGCACTGAAGCTTTCTTT.

The chain uses TRBV10-3 and TRBJ2-5, with D perhaps being TRBD1 or TRBD2 (6 bases each). The V gene's germline CDR1 is ENHRY and CDR2 SYGVKD. The CDR3 is 14 residues long. V was shortened by 2 bases and J by 5 bases, with 12 bases between the two germline ends. CDR3 in amino acids: CAISEGRGGETQYF. The CDR3 DNA follows: TGTGCCATCAGTGAGGGCAGAGGGGGGGAGACCCAGTACTTC.

The gene calls are TRBV28 and TRBJ1-1; 8 nucleotides agree with TRBD1. The CDR3 spans 14 residues. Unmatched junction bases numbered 14, after V lost 6 bases and J lost 11 bases. Germline lookup yields CDR1 MDHEN and CDR2 SYDVKM. The CDR3 coding sequence is TGTGCCAGCAGCCCCGGGACAGGAAATTGGGTGGCTTTCTTT. Translating gives CASSPGTGNWVAFF.